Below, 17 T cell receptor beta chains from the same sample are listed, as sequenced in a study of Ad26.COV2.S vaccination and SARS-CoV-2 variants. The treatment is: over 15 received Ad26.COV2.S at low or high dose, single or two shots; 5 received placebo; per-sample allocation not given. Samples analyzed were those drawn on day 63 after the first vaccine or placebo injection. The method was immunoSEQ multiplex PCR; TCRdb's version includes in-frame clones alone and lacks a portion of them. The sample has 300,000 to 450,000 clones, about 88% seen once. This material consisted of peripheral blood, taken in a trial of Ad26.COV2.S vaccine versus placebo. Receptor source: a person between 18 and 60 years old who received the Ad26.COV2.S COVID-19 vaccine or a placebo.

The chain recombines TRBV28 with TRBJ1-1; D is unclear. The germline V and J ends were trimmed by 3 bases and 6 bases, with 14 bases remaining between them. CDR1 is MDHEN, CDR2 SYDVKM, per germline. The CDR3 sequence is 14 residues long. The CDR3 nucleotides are TGTGCCAGCAGTTTCATAGGAGGGAGGGCTGAAGCTTTCTTT. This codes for CASSFIGGRAEAFF. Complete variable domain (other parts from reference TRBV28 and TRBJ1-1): DVKVTQSSRYLVKRTGEKVFLECVQDMDHENMFWYRQDPGLGLRLIYFSYDVKMKEKGDIPEGYSVSREKKERFSLILESASTNQTSMYLCASSFIGGRAEAFFGQGTRLTVV.

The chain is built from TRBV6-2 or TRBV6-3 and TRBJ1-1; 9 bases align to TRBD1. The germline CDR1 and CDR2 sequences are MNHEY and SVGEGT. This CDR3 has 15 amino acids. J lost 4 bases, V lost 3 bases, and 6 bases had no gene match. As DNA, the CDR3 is TGTGCCAGCAGTTATATTGGACAGGGGCCCACTGAAGCTTTCTTT. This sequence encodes CASSYIGQGPTEAFF.

The DNA for the CDR3 is TGCAGCGTCGGGACAGGGGGGGTCTATGGCTACACCTTC. Amino acids: CSVGTGGVYGYTF. The rearrangement joins TRBV29-1 to TRBJ1-2; 11 nucleotides agree with TRBD1. Germline CDR1 reads SQVTM; CDR2 reads ANQGSEA. The V gene end was trimmed by 6 bases and the J gene end by 4 bases; junction bases not matched to a gene: 4. This CDR3 has 13 amino acids.

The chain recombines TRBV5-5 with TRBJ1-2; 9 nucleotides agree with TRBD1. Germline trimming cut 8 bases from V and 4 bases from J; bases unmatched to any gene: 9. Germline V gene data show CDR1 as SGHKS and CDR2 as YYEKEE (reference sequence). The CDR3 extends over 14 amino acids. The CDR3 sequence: CASTTGGVAYGYTF. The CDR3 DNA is TGTGCCAGTACTACAGGGGGCGTCGCCTATGGCTACACCTTC.

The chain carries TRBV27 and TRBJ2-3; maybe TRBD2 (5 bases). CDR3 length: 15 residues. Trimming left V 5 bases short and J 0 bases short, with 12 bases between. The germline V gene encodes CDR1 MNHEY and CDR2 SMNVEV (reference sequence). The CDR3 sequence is CASSPWRTSTDTQYF. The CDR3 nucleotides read TGTGCCAGCAGTCCCTGGAGGACTAGCACAGATACGCAGTATTTT.

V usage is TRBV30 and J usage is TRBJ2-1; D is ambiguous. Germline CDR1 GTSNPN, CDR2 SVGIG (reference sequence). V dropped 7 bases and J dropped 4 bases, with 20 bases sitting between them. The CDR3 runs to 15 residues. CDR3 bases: TGTGCCTCAATCAGCCCATCCCATAATTACAATGAGCAGTTCTTC. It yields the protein CASISPSHNYNEQFF.

CDR3: CASSTGPSGNTIYF. CDR3 DNA: TGTGCCAGCAGTACAGGACCGAGTGGAAACACCATATATTTT. V usage is TRBV28 and J usage is TRBJ1-3, with D perhaps TRBD1 (5 bases). Germline V CDR1 and CDR2: MDHEN, SYDVKM. V was pared by 5 bases and J by 3 bases, with 11 bases between. The CDR3 consists of 14 residues. Looking up the rest from reference TRBV28 and TRBJ1-3 gives the full variable domain: DVKVTQSSRYLVKRTGEKVFLECVQDMDHENMFWYRQDPGLGLRLIYFSYDVKMKEKGDIPEGYSVSREKKERFSLILESASTNQTSMYLCASSTGPSGNTIYFGEGSWLTVV.

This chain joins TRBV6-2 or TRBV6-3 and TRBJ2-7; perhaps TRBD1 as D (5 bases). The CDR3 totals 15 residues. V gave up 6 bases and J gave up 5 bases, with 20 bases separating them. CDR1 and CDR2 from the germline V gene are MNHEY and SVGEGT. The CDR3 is CASRPQTEGKNEQYF. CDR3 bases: TGTGCCAGCAGACCTCAGACAGAAGGGAAAAACGAGCAGTACTTC.

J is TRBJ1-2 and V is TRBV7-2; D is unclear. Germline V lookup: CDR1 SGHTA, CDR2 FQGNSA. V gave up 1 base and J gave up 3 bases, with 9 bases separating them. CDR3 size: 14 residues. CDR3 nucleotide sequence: TGTGCCAGCAGCTTAGTCCGGACGGACTATGGCTACACCTTC. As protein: CASSLVRTDYGYTF.

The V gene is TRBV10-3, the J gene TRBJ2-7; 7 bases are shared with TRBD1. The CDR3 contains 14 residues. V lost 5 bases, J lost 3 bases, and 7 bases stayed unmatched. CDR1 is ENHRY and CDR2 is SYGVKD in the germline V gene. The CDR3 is CAISSPGQIYEQYF. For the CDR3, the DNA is TGTGCCATCAGTTCTCCGGGACAGATCTACGAGCAGTACTTC.

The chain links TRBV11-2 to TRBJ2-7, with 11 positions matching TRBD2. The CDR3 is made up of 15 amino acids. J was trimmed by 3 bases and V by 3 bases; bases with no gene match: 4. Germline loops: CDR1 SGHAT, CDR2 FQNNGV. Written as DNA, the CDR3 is TGTGCCAGCAGCTTTACTAGCGGGGGCCACTACGAGCAGTACTTC. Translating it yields CASSFTSGGHYEQYF. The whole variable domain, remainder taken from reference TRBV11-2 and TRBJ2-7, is EAGVAQSPRYKIIEKRQSVAFWCNPISGHATLYWYQQILGQGPKLLIQFQNNGVVDDSQLPKDRFSAERLKGVDSTLKIQPAKLEDSAVYLCASSFTSGGHYEQYFGPGTRLTVT.

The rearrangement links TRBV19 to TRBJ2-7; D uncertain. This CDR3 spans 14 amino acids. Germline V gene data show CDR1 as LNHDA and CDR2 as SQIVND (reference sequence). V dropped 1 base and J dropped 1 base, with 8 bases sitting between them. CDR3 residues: CASSIGTASYEQYF. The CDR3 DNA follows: TGTGCCAGTAGTATAGGAACGGCTTCCTACGAGCAGTACTTC.

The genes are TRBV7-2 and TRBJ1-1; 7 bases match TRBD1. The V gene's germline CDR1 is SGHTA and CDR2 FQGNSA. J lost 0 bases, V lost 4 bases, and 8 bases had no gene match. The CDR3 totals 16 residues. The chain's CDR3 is CASSSGQLYMNTEAFF. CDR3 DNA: TGTGCCAGCAGCTCGGGACAGCTCTACATGAACACTGAAGCTTTCTTT.

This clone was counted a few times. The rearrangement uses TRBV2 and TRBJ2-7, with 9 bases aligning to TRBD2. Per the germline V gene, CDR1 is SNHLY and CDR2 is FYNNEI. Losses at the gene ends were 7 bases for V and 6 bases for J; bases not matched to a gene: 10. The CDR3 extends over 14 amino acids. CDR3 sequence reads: CASNSGGGTGEQYF. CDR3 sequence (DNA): TGTGCCAGCAATAGCGGGGGCGGGACTGGCGAGCAGTACTTC.

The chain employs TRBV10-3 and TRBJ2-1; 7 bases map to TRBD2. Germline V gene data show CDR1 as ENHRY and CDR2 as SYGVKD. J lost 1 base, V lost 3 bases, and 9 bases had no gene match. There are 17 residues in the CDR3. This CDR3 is CAISDQEAGPSYNEQFF. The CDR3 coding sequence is TGTGCCATCAGTGACCAGGAAGCGGGGCCTTCCTACAATGAGCAGTTCTTC.

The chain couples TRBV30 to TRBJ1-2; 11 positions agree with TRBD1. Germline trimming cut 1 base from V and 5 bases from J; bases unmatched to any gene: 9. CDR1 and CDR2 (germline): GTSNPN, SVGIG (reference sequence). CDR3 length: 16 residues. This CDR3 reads CAWSGWTGGGQYGYTF. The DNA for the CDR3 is TGTGCCTGGAGTGGATGGACAGGGGGCGGCCAGTATGGCTACACCTTC.

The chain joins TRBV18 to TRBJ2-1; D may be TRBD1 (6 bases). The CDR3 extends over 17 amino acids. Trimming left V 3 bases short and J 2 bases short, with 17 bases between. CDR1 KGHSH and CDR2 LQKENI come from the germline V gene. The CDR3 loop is CASSPEPQGSTYNEQFF. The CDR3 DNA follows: TGTGCCAGCTCACCCGAACCCCAGGGGTCAACCTACAATGAGCAGTTCTTC.